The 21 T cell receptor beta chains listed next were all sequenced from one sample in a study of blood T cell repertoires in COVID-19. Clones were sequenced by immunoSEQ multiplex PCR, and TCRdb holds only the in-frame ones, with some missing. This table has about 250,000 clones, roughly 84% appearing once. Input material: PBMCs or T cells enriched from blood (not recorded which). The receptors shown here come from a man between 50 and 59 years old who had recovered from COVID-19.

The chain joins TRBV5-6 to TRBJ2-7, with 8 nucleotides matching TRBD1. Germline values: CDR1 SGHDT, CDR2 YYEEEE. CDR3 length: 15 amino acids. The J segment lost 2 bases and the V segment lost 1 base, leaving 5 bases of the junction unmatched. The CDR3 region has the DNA TGTGCCAGCAGCTTGACAGGGGGAACAACCTACGAGCAGTACTTC. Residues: CASSLTGGTTYEQYF.

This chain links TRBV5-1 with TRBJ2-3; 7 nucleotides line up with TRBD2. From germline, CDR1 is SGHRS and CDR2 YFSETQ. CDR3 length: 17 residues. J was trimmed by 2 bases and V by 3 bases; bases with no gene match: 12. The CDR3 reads CASSSRTSWGSTDTQYF. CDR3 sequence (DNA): TGCGCCAGCAGCTCGAGGACTAGTTGGGGATCCACAGATACGCAGTATTTT.

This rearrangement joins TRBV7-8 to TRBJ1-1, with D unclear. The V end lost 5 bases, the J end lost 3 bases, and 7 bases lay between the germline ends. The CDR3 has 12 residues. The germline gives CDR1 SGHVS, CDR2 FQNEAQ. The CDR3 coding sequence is TGTGCCAGCAGCCTGACATACACTGAAGCTTTCTTT. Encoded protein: CASSLTYTEAFF.

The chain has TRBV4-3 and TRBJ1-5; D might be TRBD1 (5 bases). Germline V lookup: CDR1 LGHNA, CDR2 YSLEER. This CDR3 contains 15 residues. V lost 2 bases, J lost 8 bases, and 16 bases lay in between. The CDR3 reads CASSQNWGGGEPQHF. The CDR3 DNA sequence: TGCGCCAGCAGCCAAAACTGGGGGGGTGGGGAGCCCCAGCATTTT.

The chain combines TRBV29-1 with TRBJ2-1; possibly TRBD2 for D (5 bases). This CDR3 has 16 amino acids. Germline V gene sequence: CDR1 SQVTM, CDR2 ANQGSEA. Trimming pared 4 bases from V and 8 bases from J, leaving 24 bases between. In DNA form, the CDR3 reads TGCAGCGTTGCCCTGTATGGGATCGGGATGGGCGATGAGCAGTTCTTC. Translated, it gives CSVALYGIGMGDEQFF.

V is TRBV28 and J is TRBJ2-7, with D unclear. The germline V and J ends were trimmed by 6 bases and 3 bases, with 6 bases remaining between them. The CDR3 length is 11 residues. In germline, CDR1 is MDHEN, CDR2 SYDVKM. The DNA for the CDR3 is TGTGCCAGCAGCCTCCTCTACGAGCAGTACTTC. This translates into CASSLLYEQYF.

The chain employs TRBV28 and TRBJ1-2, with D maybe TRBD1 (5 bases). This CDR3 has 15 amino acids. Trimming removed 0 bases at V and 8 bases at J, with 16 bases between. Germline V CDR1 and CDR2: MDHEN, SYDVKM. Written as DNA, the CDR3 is TGTGCCAGCAGTTTATGGGGCAGGGAATACCACGGCTACACCTTC. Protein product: CASSLWGREYHGYTF.

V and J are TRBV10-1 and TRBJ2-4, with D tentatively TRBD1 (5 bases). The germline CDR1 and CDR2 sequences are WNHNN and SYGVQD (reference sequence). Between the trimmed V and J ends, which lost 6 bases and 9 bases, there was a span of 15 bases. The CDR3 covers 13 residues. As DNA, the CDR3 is TGCGCCAGCAGCGAAGATAAAAGGGGCATTCAGTACTTC. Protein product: CASSEDKRGIQYF.

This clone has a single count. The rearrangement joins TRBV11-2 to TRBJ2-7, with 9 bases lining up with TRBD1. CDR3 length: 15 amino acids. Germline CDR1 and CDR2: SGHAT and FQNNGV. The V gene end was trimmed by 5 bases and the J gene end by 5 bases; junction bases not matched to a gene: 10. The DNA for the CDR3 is TGTGCCAGCAGCGTCACCGGGACAGGGTTCGACGAGCAGTACTTC. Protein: CASSVTGTGFDEQYF.

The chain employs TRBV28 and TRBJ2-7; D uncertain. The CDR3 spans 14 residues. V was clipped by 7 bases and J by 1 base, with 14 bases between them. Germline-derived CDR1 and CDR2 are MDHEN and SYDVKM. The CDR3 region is CASTAYGLSYEQYF. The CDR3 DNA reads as TGTGCCAGCACCGCATACGGGTTGTCCTACGAGCAGTACTTC.

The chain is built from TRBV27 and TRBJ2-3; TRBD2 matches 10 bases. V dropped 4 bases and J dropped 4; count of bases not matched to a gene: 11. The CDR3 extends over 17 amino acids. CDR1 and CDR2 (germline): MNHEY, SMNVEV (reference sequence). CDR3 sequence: CASSSTPLAGVPDTQYF. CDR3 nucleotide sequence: TGTGCCAGCAGTTCCACCCCGCTAGCGGGAGTTCCAGATACGCAGTATTTT.

The CDR3 nucleotides are TGTGCCAGCAGTTCCACAGGGGGCGTCGGCTATGGCTACACCTTC. It specifies CASSSTGGVGYGYTF. The chain couples TRBV6-5 to TRBJ1-2; 9 positions agree with TRBD1. Germline V gene lookup returns CDR1 MNHEY and CDR2 SVGAGI. The V gene end was trimmed by 4 bases and the J gene end by 4 bases; junction bases not matched to a gene: 7. This CDR3 has 15 amino acids.

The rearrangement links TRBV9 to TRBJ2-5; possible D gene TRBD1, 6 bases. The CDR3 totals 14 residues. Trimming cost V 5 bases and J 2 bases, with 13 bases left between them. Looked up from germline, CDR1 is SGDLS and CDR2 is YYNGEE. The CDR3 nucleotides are TGTGCCAGCAGTCCCGGGACACAGCAAGAGACCCAGTACTTC. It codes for CASSPGTQQETQYF.

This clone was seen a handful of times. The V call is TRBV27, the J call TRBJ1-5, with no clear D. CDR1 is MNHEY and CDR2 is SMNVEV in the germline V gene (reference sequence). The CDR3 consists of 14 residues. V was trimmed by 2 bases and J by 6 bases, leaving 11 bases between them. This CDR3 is CASSLEGRGQPQHF. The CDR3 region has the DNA TGTGCCAGCAGTTTAGAGGGCCGTGGTCAGCCCCAGCATTTT.

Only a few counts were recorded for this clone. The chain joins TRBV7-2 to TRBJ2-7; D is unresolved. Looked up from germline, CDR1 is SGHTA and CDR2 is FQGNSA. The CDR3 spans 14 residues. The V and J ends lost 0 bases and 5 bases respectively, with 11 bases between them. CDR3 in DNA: TGTGCCAGCAGCTTAGCGGGCCAGTTCCACGAGCAGTACTTC. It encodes CASSLAGQFHEQYF.

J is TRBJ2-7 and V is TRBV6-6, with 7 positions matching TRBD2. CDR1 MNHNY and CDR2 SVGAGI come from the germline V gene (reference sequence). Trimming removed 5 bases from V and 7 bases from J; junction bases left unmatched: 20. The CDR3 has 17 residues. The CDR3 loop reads CASSQKGALLAPGEQYF. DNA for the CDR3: TGTGCCAGCAGTCAGAAGGGTGCCCTACTAGCGCCCGGGGAGCAGTACTTC.

The DNA for the CDR3 is TGTGCCAGCAGCGTAGAGGGGGGGTTAAGCTCCTACAATGAGCAGTTCTTC. Translation: CASSVEGGLSSYNEQFF. This sequence joins TRBV9 and TRBJ2-1, with D possibly matching TRBD2 (7 bases). The CDR3 totals 17 residues. Germline V CDR1 and CDR2: SGDLS, YYNGEE. Trimming removed 0 bases from V and 0 bases from J, with 13 bases in between.

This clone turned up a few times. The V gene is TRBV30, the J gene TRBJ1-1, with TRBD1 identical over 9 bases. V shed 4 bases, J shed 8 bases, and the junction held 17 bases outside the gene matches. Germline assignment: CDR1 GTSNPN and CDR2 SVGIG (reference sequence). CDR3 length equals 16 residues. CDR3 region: CAWTPRALGTGREAFF. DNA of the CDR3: TGTGCCTGGACCCCTCGAGCTTTAGGGACAGGGCGAGAAGCTTTCTTT.

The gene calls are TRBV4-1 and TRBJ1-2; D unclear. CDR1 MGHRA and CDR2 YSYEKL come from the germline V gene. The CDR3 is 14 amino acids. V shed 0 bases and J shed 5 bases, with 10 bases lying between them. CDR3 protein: CASSQDRVRYGYTF. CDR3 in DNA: TGCGCCAGCAGCCAAGATCGAGTCAGGTATGGCTACACCTTC.

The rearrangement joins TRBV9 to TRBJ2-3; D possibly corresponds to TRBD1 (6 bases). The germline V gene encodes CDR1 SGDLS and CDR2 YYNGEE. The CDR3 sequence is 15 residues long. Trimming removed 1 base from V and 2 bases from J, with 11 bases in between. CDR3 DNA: TGTGCCAGCAGCGTATCCCAGGGGATCACAGATACGCAGTATTTT. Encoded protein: CASSVSQGITDTQYF.

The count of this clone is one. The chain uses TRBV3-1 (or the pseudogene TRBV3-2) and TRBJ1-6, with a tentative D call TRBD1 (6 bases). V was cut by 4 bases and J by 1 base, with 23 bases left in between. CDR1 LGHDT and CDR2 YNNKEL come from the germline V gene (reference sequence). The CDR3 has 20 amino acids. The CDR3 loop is CASSPTLGAPPRSYNSPLHF. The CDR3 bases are TGTGCCAGCAGCCCCACATTGGGGGCTCCTCCGAGGTCCTATAATTCACCCCTCCACTTT.